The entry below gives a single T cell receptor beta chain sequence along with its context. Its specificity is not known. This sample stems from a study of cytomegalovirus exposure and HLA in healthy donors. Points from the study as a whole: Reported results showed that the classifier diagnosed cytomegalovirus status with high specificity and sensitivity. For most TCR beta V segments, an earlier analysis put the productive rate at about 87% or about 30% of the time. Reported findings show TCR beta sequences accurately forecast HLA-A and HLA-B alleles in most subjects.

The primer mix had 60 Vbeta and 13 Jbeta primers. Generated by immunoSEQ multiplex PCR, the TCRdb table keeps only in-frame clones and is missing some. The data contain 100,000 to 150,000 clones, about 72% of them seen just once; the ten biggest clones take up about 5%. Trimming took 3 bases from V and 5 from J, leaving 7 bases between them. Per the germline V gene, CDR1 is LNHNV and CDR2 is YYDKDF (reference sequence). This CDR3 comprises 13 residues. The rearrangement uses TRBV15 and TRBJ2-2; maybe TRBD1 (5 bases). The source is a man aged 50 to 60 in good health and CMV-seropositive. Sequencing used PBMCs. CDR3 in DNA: TGTGCCACCAGCAGCAGGGTTACCGGGGAGCTGTTTTTT. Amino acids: CATSSRVTGELFF.